Sequencing of this T cell receptor (beta chain) was carried out in a study of CD8 T cells in Susac syndrome. This CDR3 region has 14 residues. The germline gives CDR1 MNHEY, CDR2 SVGAGI. V was pared by 7 bases and J by 3 bases, with 6 bases of the junction left unmatched. RNA totalling 0.5 to 1 ug underwent reverse transcription with random hexamers. TCRdb processed the immunoSEQ multiplex PCR reads anew with MiXCR; each CDR3 protein has one entry. This table has about 150,000 distinct CDR3 sequences, roughly 94% appearing once. The chain joins TRBV6-5 to TRBJ2-1; 7 bases map to TRBD1. The receptor was derived from a human donor with multiple sclerosis. The material sequenced was CD8+ T cells from PBMCs. CDR3 bases: TGTGCCAGCAAAAATCAGGGGGACTACAATGAGCAGTTCTTC. Translation gives CASKNQGDYNEQFF.